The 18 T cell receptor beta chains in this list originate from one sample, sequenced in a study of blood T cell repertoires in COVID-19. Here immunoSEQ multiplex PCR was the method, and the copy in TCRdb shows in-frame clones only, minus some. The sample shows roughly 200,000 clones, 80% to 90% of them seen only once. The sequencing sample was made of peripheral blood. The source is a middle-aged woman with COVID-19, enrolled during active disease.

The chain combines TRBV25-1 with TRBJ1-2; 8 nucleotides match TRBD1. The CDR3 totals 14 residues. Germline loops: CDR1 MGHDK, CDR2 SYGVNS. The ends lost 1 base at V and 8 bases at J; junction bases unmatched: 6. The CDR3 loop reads CASSEWGTGGGYTF. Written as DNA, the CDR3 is TGTGCCAGCAGTGAATGGGGGACAGGTGGCGGCTACACCTTC.

The CDR3 region has the DNA TGTGCCAGCAGTCCGCGTAGTTTGGAGCGGGAGGTGCCCCGGAATGAGCAGTTCTTC. This translates into CASSPRSLEREVPRNEQFF. This chain connects TRBV28 to TRBJ2-1; 9 bases map to TRBD2. The ends lost 5 bases at V and 7 bases at J; junction bases unmatched: 21. The germline V gene has CDR1 MDHEN and CDR2 SYDVKM. There are 19 residues in the CDR3.

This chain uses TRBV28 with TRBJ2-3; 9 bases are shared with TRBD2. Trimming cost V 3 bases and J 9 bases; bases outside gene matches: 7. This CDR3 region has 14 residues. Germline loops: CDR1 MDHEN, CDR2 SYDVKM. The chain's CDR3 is CASSFSSGRATQYF. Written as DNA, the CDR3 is TGTGCCAGCAGTTTTAGTAGCGGGAGAGCCACGCAGTATTTT.

The CDR3 here is CASSSGTSAADTQYF. The CDR3 DNA reads as TGTGCCAGCAGCTCCGGGACTAGCGCGGCAGATACGCAGTATTTT. The chain couples TRBV5-4 to TRBJ2-3, with 10 positions matching TRBD2. The germline V gene encodes CDR1 SGHNT and CDR2 YYREEE (reference sequence). This CDR3 is built from 15 residues. V dropped 3 bases and J dropped 4; count of bases not matched to a gene: 5.

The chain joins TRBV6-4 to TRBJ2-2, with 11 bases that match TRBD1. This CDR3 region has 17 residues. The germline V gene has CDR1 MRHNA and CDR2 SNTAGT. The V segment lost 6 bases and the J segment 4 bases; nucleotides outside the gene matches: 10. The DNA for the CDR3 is TGTGCCAGCAGCGAAAACTCCGGGACAGGGGGCACCGGGGAGCTGTTTTTT. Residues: CASSENSGTGGTGELFF.

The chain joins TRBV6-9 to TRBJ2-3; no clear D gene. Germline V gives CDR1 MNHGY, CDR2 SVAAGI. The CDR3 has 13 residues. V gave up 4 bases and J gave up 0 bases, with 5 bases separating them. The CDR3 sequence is CASSSGSTDTQYF. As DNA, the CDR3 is TGTGCCAGCAGTTCGGGTAGCACAGATACGCAGTATTTT.

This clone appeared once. CDR3 sequence reads: CASRTTWAGVLKTQYF. The DNA of the CDR3 is TGTGCCAGCAGGACCACCTGGGCGGGAGTCCTAAAGACCCAGTACTTC. This chain uses TRBV27 with TRBJ2-5; 7 nucleotides line up with TRBD2. V shed 6 bases and J 6 bases; nucleotides not matched to a gene: 16. Germline values: CDR1 MNHEY, CDR2 SMNVEV (reference sequence). This CDR3 has 16 residues.

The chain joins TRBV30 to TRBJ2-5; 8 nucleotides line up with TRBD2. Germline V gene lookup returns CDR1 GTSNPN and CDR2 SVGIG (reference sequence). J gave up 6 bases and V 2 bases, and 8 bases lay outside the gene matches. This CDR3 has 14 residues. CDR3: CAWSSGGPTQTQYF. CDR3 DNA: TGTGCCTGGAGTAGCGGGGGCCCGACACAGACCCAGTACTTC.

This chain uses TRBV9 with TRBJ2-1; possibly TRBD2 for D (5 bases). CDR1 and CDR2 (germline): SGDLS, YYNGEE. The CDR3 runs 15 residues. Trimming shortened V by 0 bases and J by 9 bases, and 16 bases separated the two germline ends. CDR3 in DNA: TGTGCCAGCAGCGTAGATGAAGGGAGCCTCACTGAGCAGTTCTTC. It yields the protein CASSVDEGSLTEQFF.

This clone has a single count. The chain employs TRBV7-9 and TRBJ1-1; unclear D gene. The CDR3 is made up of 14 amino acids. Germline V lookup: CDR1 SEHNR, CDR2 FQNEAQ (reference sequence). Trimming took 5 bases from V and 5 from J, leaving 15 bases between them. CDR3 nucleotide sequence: TGTGCCAGCAGCCCCCCCACTTCCAGGACTGAAGCTTTCTTT. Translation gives CASSPPTSRTEAFF. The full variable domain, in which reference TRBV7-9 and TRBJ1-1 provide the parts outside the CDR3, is DTGVSQNPRHKITKRGQNVTFRCDPISEHNRLYWYRQTLGQGPEFLTYFQNEAQLEKSRLLSDRFSAERPKGSFSTLEIQRTEQGDSAMYLCASSPPTSRTEAFFGQGTRLTVV.

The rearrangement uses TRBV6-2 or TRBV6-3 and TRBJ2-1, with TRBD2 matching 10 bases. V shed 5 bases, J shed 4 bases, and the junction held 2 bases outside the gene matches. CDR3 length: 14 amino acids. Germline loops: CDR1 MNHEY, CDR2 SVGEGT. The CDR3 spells CASSQREGYNEQFF. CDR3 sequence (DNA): TGTGCCAGCAGTCAGCGGGAGGGATACAATGAGCAGTTCTTC.

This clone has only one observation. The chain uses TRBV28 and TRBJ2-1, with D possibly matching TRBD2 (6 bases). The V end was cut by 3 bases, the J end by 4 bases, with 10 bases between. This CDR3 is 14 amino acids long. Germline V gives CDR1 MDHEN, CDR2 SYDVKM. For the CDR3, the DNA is TGTGCCAGCAGTTTCGGGAGATTATACAATGAGCAGTTCTTC. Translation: CASSFGRLYNEQFF.

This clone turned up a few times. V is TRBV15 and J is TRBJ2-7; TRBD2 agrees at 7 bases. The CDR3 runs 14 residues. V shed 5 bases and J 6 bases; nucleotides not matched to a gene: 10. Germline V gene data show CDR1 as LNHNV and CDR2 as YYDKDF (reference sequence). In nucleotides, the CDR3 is TGTGCCACCAGCCGGGGACTGGAGCGGGGCGAGCAGTACTTC. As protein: CATSRGLERGEQYF.

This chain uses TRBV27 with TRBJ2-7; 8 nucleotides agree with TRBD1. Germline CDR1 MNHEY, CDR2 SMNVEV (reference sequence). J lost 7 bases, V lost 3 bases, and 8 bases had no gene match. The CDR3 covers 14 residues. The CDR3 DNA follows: TGTGCCAGCAGTTTTTCGGGACAGGCAGCGGAGCAGTACTTC. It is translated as CASSFSGQAAEQYF.

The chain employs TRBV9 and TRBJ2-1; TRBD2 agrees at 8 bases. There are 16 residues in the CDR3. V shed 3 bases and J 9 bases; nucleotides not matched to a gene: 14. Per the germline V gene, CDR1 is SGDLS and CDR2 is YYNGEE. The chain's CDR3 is CASSDNKGTSFFEQFF. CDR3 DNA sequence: TGTGCCAGCAGCGATAACAAGGGGACTAGTTTCTTTGAGCAGTTCTTC.

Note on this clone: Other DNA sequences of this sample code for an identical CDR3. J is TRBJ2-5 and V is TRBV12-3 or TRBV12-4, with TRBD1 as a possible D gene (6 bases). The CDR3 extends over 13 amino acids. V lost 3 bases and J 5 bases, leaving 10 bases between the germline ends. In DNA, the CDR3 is TGTGCCAGCAGTTTTGGGGGCCAGGAGACCCAGTACTTC. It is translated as CASSFGGQETQYF.

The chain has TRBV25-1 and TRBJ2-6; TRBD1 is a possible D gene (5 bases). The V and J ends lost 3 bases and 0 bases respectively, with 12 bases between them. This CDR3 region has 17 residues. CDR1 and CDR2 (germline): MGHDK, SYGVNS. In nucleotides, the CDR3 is TGTGCCAGCAGTGAGATGGGGCAGGGCTCTGGGGCCAACGTCCTGACTTTC. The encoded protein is CASSEMGQGSGANVLTF.

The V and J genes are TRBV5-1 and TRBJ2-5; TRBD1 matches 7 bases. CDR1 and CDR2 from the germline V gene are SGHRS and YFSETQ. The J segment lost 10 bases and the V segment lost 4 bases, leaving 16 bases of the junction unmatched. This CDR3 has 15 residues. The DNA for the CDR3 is TGCGCCAGCAGCCCGGGGTTAGGGGGCGGAGGTGGCCAGTACTTC. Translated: CASSPGLGGGGGQYF.